This T cell receptor (beta chain) was obtained from a study of T cells in Graves' hyperthyroidism and ophthalmopathy. This clonotype was counted many times. Amplified regions were TCR beta CDR3 sequences from RNA transcripts. A first-round RT-PCR of the TCR CDR3 used the HTBI primer set. Using its own MiXCR run on the multiplex PCR reads, TCRdb lists one record per CDR3 protein. The sample yields approximately 400,000 distinct CDR3 sequences, about 15% seen once. CDR1 and CDR2 from the germline V gene are SGHKS and YYEKEE (reference sequence). Between the trimmed V and J ends, which lost 4 bases and 7 bases, there was a span of 16 bases. The CDR3 covers 14 residues.

The chain has TRBV5-5 and TRBJ2-3; the D gene is possibly TRBD1 (6 bases). Sequencing input: blood. This receptor was taken from a woman between 18 and 29 years old with Graves' hyperthyroidism. Written as DNA, the CDR3 is TGTGCCAGCAGCCGCGGCAGGGGTGAAAATACGCAGTATTTT. It codes for CASSRGRGENTQYF.